This note documents a single T cell receptor (beta chain) sequence. Antigen unknown. The method was immunoSEQ multiplex PCR; TCRdb's version includes in-frame clones alone and lacks a portion of them. The sample gives 74,000 or so clones, around four fifths of which show up once; approximately 21% is in the top ten. The sample is drawn from a study of T cell responses to AZD1222 COVID-19 vaccine. General study results and limits: Among vaccine-associated CD4 TCRs, coverage spanned spike, with dominance at 160-218 and 743-854. Repertoires were collected only later (after the peak T cell response had occurred). A mostly white British donor set with more females was recruited, and clonal diversity was possibly underestimated. Regions left unmutated in variants are reportedly the target of nearly half of spike-specific TCRs.

Germline CDR1 reads SGHAT; CDR2 reads FQNNGV. The CDR3 loop spans 13 amino acids. V was pared by 4 bases and J by 5 bases, with 12 bases between. The source of this sequence is an adult in good health. Sample: peripheral blood, taken on day 0 of AZD1222 vaccination. V is TRBV11-2 and J is TRBJ2-7, with D unclear. The CDR3 DNA follows: TGTGCCAGCAGCTACCAAATGGGGAACGAGCAGTACTTC. This encodes CASSYQMGNEQYF.